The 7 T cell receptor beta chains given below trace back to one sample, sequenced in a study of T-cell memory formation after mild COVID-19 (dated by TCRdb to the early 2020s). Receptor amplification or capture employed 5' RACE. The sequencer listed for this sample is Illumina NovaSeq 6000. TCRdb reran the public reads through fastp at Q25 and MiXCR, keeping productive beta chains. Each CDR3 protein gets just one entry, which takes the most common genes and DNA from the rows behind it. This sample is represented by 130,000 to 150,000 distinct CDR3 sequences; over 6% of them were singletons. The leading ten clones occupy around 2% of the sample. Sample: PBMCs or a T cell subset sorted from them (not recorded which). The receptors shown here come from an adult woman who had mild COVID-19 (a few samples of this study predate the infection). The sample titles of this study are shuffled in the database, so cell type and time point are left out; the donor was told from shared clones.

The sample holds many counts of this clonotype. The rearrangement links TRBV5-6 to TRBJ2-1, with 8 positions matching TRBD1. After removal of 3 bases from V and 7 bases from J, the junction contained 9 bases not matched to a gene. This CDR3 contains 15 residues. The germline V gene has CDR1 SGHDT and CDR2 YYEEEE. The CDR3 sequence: CASSSLDRDQNEQFF. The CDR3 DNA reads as TGTGCCAGCAGCTCCTTGGACAGGGACCAAAATGAGCAGTTCTTC.

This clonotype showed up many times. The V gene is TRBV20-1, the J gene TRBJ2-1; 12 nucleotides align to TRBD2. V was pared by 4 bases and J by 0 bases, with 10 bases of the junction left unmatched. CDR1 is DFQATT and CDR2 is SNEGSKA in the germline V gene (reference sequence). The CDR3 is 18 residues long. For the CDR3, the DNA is TGCAGTGCTACCCGGACTAGCGGGGCCAGCAGCTCCTACAATGAGCAGTTCTTC. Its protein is CSATRTSGASSSYNEQFF.

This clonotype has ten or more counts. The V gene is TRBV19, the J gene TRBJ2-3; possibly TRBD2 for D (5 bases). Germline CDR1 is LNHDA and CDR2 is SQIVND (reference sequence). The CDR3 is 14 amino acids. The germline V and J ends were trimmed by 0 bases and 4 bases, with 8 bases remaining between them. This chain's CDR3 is CASSIEGRSDTQYF. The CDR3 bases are TGTGCCAGTAGTATAGAAGGGAGATCAGATACGCAGTATTTT.

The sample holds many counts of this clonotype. This chain's CDR3 is CASSTLRDRGKYEQYF. The CDR3 DNA is TGTGCCAGCAGCACCCTCCGGGACAGGGGCAAATACGAGCAGTACTTC. This chain connects TRBV7-2 to TRBJ2-7; 10 nucleotides agree with TRBD1. Germline CDR1 and CDR2: SGHTA and FQGNSA. V shed 5 bases, J shed 4 bases, and the junction held 11 bases outside the gene matches. The CDR3 has 16 residues. Drawing the rest from reference TRBV7-2 and TRBJ2-7, the complete variable domain is GAGVSQSPSNKVTEKGKDVELRCDPISGHTALYWYRQSLGQGLEFLIYFQGNSAPDKSGLPSDRFSAERTGGSVSTLTIQRTQQEDSAVYLCASSTLRDRGKYEQYFGPGTRLTVT.

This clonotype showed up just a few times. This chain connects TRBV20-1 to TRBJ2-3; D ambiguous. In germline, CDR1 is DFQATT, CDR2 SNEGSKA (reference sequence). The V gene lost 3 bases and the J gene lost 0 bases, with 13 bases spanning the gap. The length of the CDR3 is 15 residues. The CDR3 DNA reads TGCAGTGCTAGTTCTTGGGAAAGCAGCACAGATACGCAGTATTTT. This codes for CSASSWESSTDTQYF.

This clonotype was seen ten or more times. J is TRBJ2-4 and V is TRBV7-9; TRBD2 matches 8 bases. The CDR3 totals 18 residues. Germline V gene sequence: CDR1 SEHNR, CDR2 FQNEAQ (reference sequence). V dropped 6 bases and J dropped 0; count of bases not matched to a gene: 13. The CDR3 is CASRLTSGYRLAKNIQYF. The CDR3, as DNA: TGTGCCAGCAGGTTAACTAGCGGATACCGTCTAGCCAAAAACATTCAGTACTTC.

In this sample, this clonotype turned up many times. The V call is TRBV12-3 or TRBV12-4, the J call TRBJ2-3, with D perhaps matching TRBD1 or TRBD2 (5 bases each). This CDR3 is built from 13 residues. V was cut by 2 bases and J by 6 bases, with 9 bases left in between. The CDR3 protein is CASSLTGADTQYF. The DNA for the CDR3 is TGTGCCAGCAGTTTAACCGGGGCCGATACGCAGTATTTT.